A selection of T cell receptor beta chains follows, all from one sample in a study of low-dose radiotherapy and immunotherapy resistance in tumors. TCRdb independently ran MiXCR on the reads; one entry per CDR3 protein. The table records 95,000 to 100,000 distinct CDR3 sequences, less than 25% of them present only once. The starting material was PBMCs, obtained after low-dose radiotherapy plus immunotherapy. These TCRs come from a male donor with prostate cancer. Both conserved end residues are part of each CDR3. The D gene is left open where the match is weak. Clone size is not always given. Where it is, it says once, few, many or a class for expanded clones.

abundance	j_gene	v_gene	len	d_gene	CDR3aa	CDR3nt
many	TRBJ1-3	TRBV7-9	14	-	CASSPPESGNTIYF	TGTGCCAGCAGCCCCCCGGAATCTGGAAACACCATATATTTT
many	TRBJ1-1	TRBV29-1	11	-	CSVASGGEAFF	TGCAGCGTTGCATCGGGGGGTGAAGCTTTCTTT
many	TRBJ2-5	TRBV5-4	13	-	CASSQGEQETQYF	TGTGCCAGCAGCCAAGGAGAGCAAGAGACCCAGTACTTC
many	TRBJ2-2	TRBV10-1	13	-	CASMRESTGELFF	TGCGCCAGCATGCGGGAATCCACCGGGGAGCTGTTTTTT
-	TRBJ1-2	TRBV7-9	13	-	CASSHRANYGYTF	TGTGCCAGCAGTCACAGAGCTAACTATGGCTACACCTTC
many	TRBJ2-7	TRBV7-9	15	TRBD1	CASSPVVGGQDEQYF	TGTGCCAGCAGCCCGGTGGTAGGGGGCCAAGACGAGCAGTACTTC
-	TRBJ2-5	TRBV7-2	15	TRBD1	CASTIGQANVETQYF	TGTGCCAGCACCATCGGACAGGCCAACGTGGAGACCCAGTACTTC
many	TRBJ2-4	TRBV20-1	14	-	CSAVGQTSKNIQYF	TGCAGTGCGGTCGGACAGACCTCCAAAAACATTCAGTACTTC
many	TRBJ1-2	TRBV18	14	TRBD1	CASSPLPGGHGYTF	TGTGCCAGCTCACCACTCCCAGGGGGGCATGGCTACACCTTC
-	TRBJ2-7	TRBV11-2	18	-	CASSLGPGGRSTPYEQYF	TGTGCCAGCAGCTTAGGGCCTGGGGGGCGGTCGACACCCTACGAGCAGTACTTC
many	TRBJ1-5	TRBV4-2	19	-	CASSQSPQGLGVDNQPQHF	TGTGCCAGCAGCCAAAGTCCCCAGGGGTTGGGAGTGGATAATCAGCCCCAGCATTTT
-	TRBJ2-1	TRBV27	14	TRBD2	CASRRGGAYNEQFF	TGTGCCAGCAGACGGGGGGGGGCCTACAATGAGCAGTTCTTC
many	TRBJ2-1	TRBV6-1	13	-	CASSRGPYNEQFF	TGTGCCAGCAGCCGGGGGCCCTACAATGAGCAGTTCTTC
many	TRBJ2-7	TRBV29-1	14	TRBD1	CSVEETDRGYEQYF	TGCAGCGTTGAAGAGACCGACAGGGGCTACGAGCAGTACTTC
-	TRBJ2-3	TRBV7-2	16	TRBD1	CASSTTGTVLTDTQYF	TGTGCCAGCAGCACGACCGGGACAGTCCTCACAGATACGCAGTATTTT
-	TRBJ2-1	TRBV6-6	18	TRBD2	CASSDRFSGGESYNEQFF	TGTGCCAGCAGCGATCGATTTAGCGGGGGGGAGTCCTACAATGAGCAGTTCTTC
many	TRBJ1-3	TRBV3-1	16	-	CASSQDPAGPGNTIYF	TGTGCCAGCAGCCAAGATCCGGCAGGGCCTGGAAACACCATATATTTT
many	TRBJ2-7	TRBV20-1	15	-	CSARTRDKKTYEQYF	TGCAGTGCTAGGACCCGGGACAAGAAGACCTACGAGCAGTACTTC
many	TRBJ2-1	TRBV4-2	16	-	CASSKPFASSYNEQFF	TGTGCCAGCAGCAAACCGTTCGCCAGCTCCTACAATGAGCAGTTCTTC
many	TRBJ1-1	TRBV30	12	-	CAWSLSRTRAFF	TGTGCCTGGAGTTTGTCGCGGACCAGAGCTTTCTTT
-	TRBJ1-5	TRBV7-6	13	-	CASSLQVNQPQHF	TGTGCCAGCAGCCTACAGGTTAATCAGCCCCAGCATTTT
many	TRBJ1-4	TRBV10-3	13	-	CAISESRDEKLFF	TGTGCCATCAGTGAGTCCAGGGACGAAAAACTGTTTTTT
many	TRBJ2-2	TRBV19	14	-	CASSIRGVTGELFF	TGTGCCAGTAGTATTAGAGGGGTCACCGGGGAGCTGTTTTTT
many	TRBJ1-2	TRBV29-1	13	-	CSVEDSLYYGYTF	TGCAGCGTTGAGGACAGCCTATACTATGGCTACACCTTC
many	TRBJ2-2	TRBV5-1	16	TRBD2	CASSFRTSGYTGELFF	TGTGCCAGCAGCTTTAGGACTAGCGGTTACACCGGGGAGCTGTTTTTT
-	TRBJ2-1	TRBV29-1	14	TRBD2	CSGGGPTAGNEQFF	TGCAGCGGCGGGGGGCCGACCGCCGGCAATGAGCAGTTCTTC
many	TRBJ1-2	TRBV19	12	-	CASSRVNYGYTF	TGTGCCAGCAGTCGGGTTAACTATGGCTACACCTTC
-	TRBJ2-2	TRBV23-1	17	-	CASSQPGGLGHRGAVFF	-
few	TRBJ2-2	TRBV28	15	-	CAALKGGFDTGELFF	TGTGCCGCCCTCAAGGGGGGGTTTGACACCGGGGAGCTGTTTTTT
many	TRBJ1-5	TRBV6-5	14	TRBD1	CASSWGGQNQPQHF	TGTGCCAGCAGCTGGGGGGGACAGAATCAGCCCCAGCATTTT
many	TRBJ2-3	TRBV25-1	17	-	CASSDIGTGGRTDTQYF	TGTGCCAGCAGTGATATAGGGACGGGGGGCAGGACAGATACGCAGTATTTT
-	TRBJ2-1	TRBV29-1	13	TRBD2	CGVLAGGDYEQFF	TGCGGCGTTCTAGCGGGGGGGGACTATGAGCAGTTCTTC
many	TRBJ2-7	TRBV7-9	15	TRBD2	CVSSFSGTSLSEQYF	TGTGTCAGCAGCTTCTCCGGGACTAGCCTTTCCGAGCAGTACTTC
many	TRBJ2-1	TRBV19	15	-	CASSTGTGSYNEQFF	TGTGCCAGTAGTACCGGGACGGGTTCCTACAATGAGCAGTTCTTC
many	TRBJ1-3	TRBV20-1	15	-	CSASGDTDSGNTIYF	TGCAGTGCTAGCGGAGACACCGACTCTGGAAACACCATATATTTT
many	TRBJ1-2	TRBV12-3/TRBV12-4	13	-	CASSEGRTAGYTF	TGTGCCAGCAGTGAGGGGAGGACAGCCGGCTACACCTTC
many	TRBJ2-7	TRBV12-3/TRBV12-4	17	-	CASTNPPSAFTLYEQYF	TGTGCCAGCACAAACCCCCCTAGCGCCTTTACCCTCTACGAGCAGTACTTC
many	TRBJ2-7	TRBV5-1	13	-	CASSVARTYEQYF	TGCGCCAGCAGCGTGGCAAGGACTTACGAGCAGTACTTC
many	TRBJ1-6	TRBV7-9	11	-	CASSRGGPLHF	TGTGCCAGCAGCCGTGGGGGTCCCCTCCACTTT
-	TRBJ2-7	TRBV5-1	16	TRBD2	CASSWGLAGEAWEQYF	TGCGCCAGCAGTTGGGGACTAGCGGGAGAAGCCTGGGAGCAGTACTTC
-	TRBJ2-2	TRBV5-4	13	-	CASSLWTAGELFF	TGTGCCAGCAGCTTGTGGACGGCCGGGGAGCTGTTTTTT
-	TRBJ1-6	TRBV5-5	15	-	CASSLDATGGSPLHF	TGTGCCAGCAGCTTGGATGCGACGGGGGGATCACCCCTCCACTTT
many	TRBJ1-2	TRBV29-1	11	-	CSVEGGQGYTF	TGCAGCGTTGAAGGGGGGCAGGGCTACACCTTC
many	TRBJ2-6	TRBV6-2/TRBV6-3	15	-	CASSWAHSGANVLTF	TGTGCCAGCAGTTGGGCCCACTCTGGGGCCAACGTCCTGACTTTC
once	TRBJ2-1	TRBV20-1	18	TRBD2	CSAVLRRHTSGGYNEQFF	TGCAGTGCTGTACTACGGCGGCATACTAGCGGAGGATACAATGAGCAGTTCTTC
many	TRBJ1-6	TRBV5-1	12	-	CASSNDNSPLHF	TGCGCCAGCAGCAACGATAATTCACCCCTCCACTTT
-	TRBJ2-1	TRBV29-1	14	TRBD1	CSPAFGQGAGEQFF	TGCAGCCCGGCATTCGGACAGGGGGCGGGTGAGCAGTTCTTC
many	TRBJ2-5	TRBV30	10	-	CAWSRGTQYF	TGTGCCTGGAGTCGCGGGACCCAGTACTTC
many	TRBJ2-3	TRBV7-2	13	TRBD1	CASSLEDREAQYF	TGTGCCAGCAGCTTAGAGGACAGGGAAGCGCAGTATTTT
few	TRBJ2-1	TRBV28	12	-	CASRVAYNEQFF	TGTGCCAGCAGAGTAGCCTACAATGAGCAGTTCTTC
many	TRBJ2-7	TRBV2	14	TRBD2	CASRSGGRPYEQYF	TGTGCCAGCAGGAGCGGGGGACGGCCCTACGAGCAGTACTTC
many	TRBJ2-2	TRBV30	13	-	CAWSAAGTGELFF	TGTGCCTGGAGTGCGGCTGGGACCGGGGAGCTGTTTTTT
many	TRBJ2-3	TRBV11-2	12	-	CASSVSGDTQYF	TGTGCCAGCAGCGTCAGTGGAGATACGCAGTATTTT
many	TRBJ1-2	TRBV4-1	19	-	CASSQVQGILELTNYGYTF	TGCGCCAGCAGCCAAGTCCAGGGAATACTCGAGCTCACTAACTATGGCTACACCTTC